This T cell receptor beta chain was observed in a study of shared clonotypes between healthy human individuals. Whole-study findings and limits: Non-shared clonotypes had lower generation probabilities than clonotypes shared by all four sorted-subset donors.

Sequencing was performed with immunoSEQ multiplex PCR; in TCRdb, only in-frame clones are kept and a portion is missing. This sample has approximately 320,000 clones, with less than 85% found just once. Germline V gene data show CDR1 as SGHRS and CDR2 as YFSETQ. Trimming cost V 0 bases and J 6 bases, with 10 bases left between them. CDR3 length: 14 residues. As concerns this clone: Antigen unknown.

This clonotype was sampled from a man between 25 and 39 years old in good health. The sequenced sample consisted of memory CD4+ T cells sorted from blood. Subset given: CD45RA-negative fraction. The rearrangement joins TRBV5-1 to TRBJ2-1, with a possible D match to TRBD2 (6 bases). CDR3 bases: TGCGCCAGCAGCTTGGTGGGGGGTAGCAATGAGCAGTTCTTC. Protein product: CASSLVGGSNEQFF.